The next 20 T cell receptor beta chains were all read from a single sample in a study of control samples from healthy donors and cancer patients. TCRdb keeps only in-frame clones here, not all; method: immunoSEQ multiplex PCR. The sample shows 210,000 or so clones, roughly nine tenths of them seen only once. What was sequenced was blood. These receptors came from a man younger than 40 in good health.

This clone has just one count. The gene calls are TRBV7-2 and TRBJ2-1; D may be TRBD2 (5 bases). This CDR3 has 14 amino acids. Germline V gene lookup returns CDR1 SGHTA and CDR2 FQGNSA. Trimming pared 5 bases from V and 7 bases from J, leaving 15 bases between. The chain's CDR3 is CASSPPPGLNEQFF. As DNA, the CDR3 is TGTGCCAGCAGCCCCCCTCCTGGACTGAATGAGCAGTTCTTC.

The V and J genes are TRBV4-1 and TRBJ2-2; the D call may be TRBD1 or TRBD2 (5 bases each). Germline CDR1 reads MGHRA; CDR2 reads YSYEKL. V was trimmed by 1 base and J by 6 bases, leaving 18 bases between them. This CDR3 region has 17 residues. The CDR3 DNA reads TGCGCCAGCAGCCAAGCAGGGTTCTTGGAGGCCCCCGGGGAGCTGTTTTTT. Translated: CASSQAGFLEAPGELFF.

The V call is TRBV7-9, the J call TRBJ1-1; D is perhaps TRBD1 (5 bases). The CDR3 covers 12 residues. Looked up from germline, CDR1 is SEHNR and CDR2 is FQNEAQ (reference sequence). With 6 bases removed from V and 6 bases from J, the gap between germline ends came to 11 bases. This CDR3 is CASRGHHPEAFF. Written as DNA, the CDR3 is TGTGCCAGCAGAGGACACCACCCTGAAGCTTTCTTT.

This chain connects TRBV6-4 to TRBJ2-1, with D possibly being TRBD1 (5 bases). The germline V gene has CDR1 MRHNA and CDR2 SNTAGT. Trimming cost V 4 bases and J 8 bases, with 15 bases left between them. This CDR3 comprises 14 residues. The CDR3 bases are TGTGCCAGCAGTGTTCAGGGTTTTGGGGATGAGCAGTTCTTC. Translation: CASSVQGFGDEQFF.

This chain joins TRBV27 and TRBJ2-2, with D uncertain. There are 16 residues in the CDR3. Germline V CDR1 and CDR2: MNHEY, SMNVEV (reference sequence). The V end was cut by 3 bases, the J end by 2 bases, with 13 bases between. The CDR3 nucleotides read TGTGCCAGCAGTTTGGGTTTCGACTTTAACACCGGGGAGCTGTTTTTT. This codes for CASSLGFDFNTGELFF.

The V call is TRBV25-1, the J call TRBJ1-5; unclear D gene. CDR3 length: 12 residues. Germline V lookup: CDR1 MGHDK, CDR2 SYGVNS. Trimming pared 6 bases from V and 4 bases from J, leaving 7 bases between. The CDR3 coding sequence is TGTGCCAGCAGGCATGGGAATCAGCCCCAGCATTTT. Translated: CASRHGNQPQHF.

The chain recombines TRBV27 with TRBJ2-7; 11 bases line up with TRBD1. V trimming: 6 bases; J trimming: 5 bases; junction bases outside the gene matches: 6. The CDR3 is made up of 14 amino acids. Germline V lookup: CDR1 MNHEY, CDR2 SMNVEV (reference sequence). The CDR3, as DNA: TGTGCCAGCAGAGGGACAGGGGGTACCCACGAGCAGTACTTC. This translates into CASRGTGGTHEQYF.

This clone came up once. V is TRBV12-5 and J is TRBJ1-1; 9 nucleotides agree with TRBD1. This CDR3 has 14 residues. V was clipped by 5 bases and J by 7 bases; unmatched bases: 8. Germline V CDR1 and CDR2: LGHNT, FRNRAP. CDR3 in amino acids: CASGLIQGAGEAFF. Written as DNA, the CDR3 is TGTGCTAGTGGTCTAATACAGGGGGCAGGTGAAGCTTTCTTT.

The chain links TRBV11-2 to TRBJ2-7, with TRBD1 as a possible D gene (5 bases). V was clipped by 4 bases and J by 6 bases, with 10 bases between them. Germline V gene sequence: CDR1 SGHAT, CDR2 FQNNGV. The length of the CDR3 is 12 residues. CDR3 coding DNA: TGTGCCAGCAGCTCCGGACAACGCGAGCAGTACTTC. Translation: CASSSGQREQYF. Full variable domain (missing parts from reference TRBV11-2 and TRBJ2-7): EAGVAQSPRYKIIEKRQSVAFWCNPISGHATLYWYQQILGQGPKLLIQFQNNGVVDDSQLPKDRFSAERLKGVDSTLKIQPAKLEDSAVYLCASSSGQREQYFGPGTRLTVT.

This clone appeared once. The chain is built from TRBV11-2 and TRBJ2-7, with D perhaps matching TRBD1 or TRBD2 (6 bases each). Germline V gene lookup returns CDR1 SGHAT and CDR2 FQNNGV. V was clipped by 5 bases and J by 2 bases, with 22 bases between them. This CDR3 has 17 residues. CDR3 coding DNA: TGTGCCAGCAGCACTAGCCCCAAGACAGGAGGGGCCTACGAGCAGTACTTC. The encoded protein is CASSTSPKTGGAYEQYF. Drawing the rest from reference TRBV11-2 and TRBJ2-7, the complete variable domain is EAGVAQSPRYKIIEKRQSVAFWCNPISGHATLYWYQQILGQGPKLLIQFQNNGVVDDSQLPKDRFSAERLKGVDSTLKIQPAKLEDSAVYLCASSTSPKTGGAYEQYFGPGTRLTVT.

The chain combines TRBV9 with TRBJ2-1, with 11 bases that match TRBD2. The germline V gene encodes CDR1 SGDLS and CDR2 YYNGEE. Losses at the gene ends were 8 bases for V and 0 bases for J; bases not matched to a gene: 7. The CDR3 consists of 16 residues. The CDR3: CASSGTSGVSYNEQFF. The DNA for the CDR3 is TGTGCCAGTTCCGGGACTAGCGGTGTCTCCTACAATGAGCAGTTCTTC.

The chain carries TRBV6-6 and TRBJ2-6; 8 bases are shared with TRBD1. CDR3 length: 15 amino acids. The V segment lost 4 bases and the J segment 1 base; nucleotides outside the gene matches: 0. Germline V lookup: CDR1 MNHNY, CDR2 SVGAGI (reference sequence). In DNA form, the CDR3 reads TGTGCCAGCAGTTGGACAGGGTCTGGGGCCAACGTCCTGACTTTC. It specifies CASSWTGSGANVLTF.

This clone was counted only a few times. This chain joins TRBV5-6 and TRBJ2-1; TRBD2 matches at 8 bases. V trimming: 1 base; J trimming: 7 bases; junction bases outside the gene matches: 7. The CDR3 is made up of 15 amino acids. From germline, CDR1 is SGHDT and CDR2 YYEEEE. This CDR3 reads CASSLSGGELNEQFF. In nucleotides, the CDR3 is TGTGCCAGCAGCTTGTCCGGGGGGGAACTGAATGAGCAGTTCTTC.

The CDR3 spells CASSPGNSPLHF. DNA for the CDR3: TGTGCCAGCTCACCGGGCAATTCACCCCTCCACTTT. This chain connects TRBV18 to TRBJ1-6; no clear D gene. V dropped 3 bases and J dropped 7 bases, with 4 bases sitting between them. The CDR3 runs 12 residues. CDR1 KGHSH and CDR2 LQKENI come from the germline V gene.

The chain carries TRBV18 and TRBJ1-5; TRBD1 agrees at 7 bases. Trimming removed 5 bases from V and 7 bases from J; junction bases left unmatched: 5. There are 13 residues in the CDR3. Germline V gives CDR1 KGHSH, CDR2 LQKENI. DNA for the CDR3: TGTGCCAGCTCAAGGACAGGTGGCCAGCCCCAGCATTTT. As protein: CASSRTGGQPQHF.

V and J are TRBV5-1 and TRBJ1-1; 7 bases are a match to TRBD1. Germline trimming cut 6 bases from V and 1 base from J; bases unmatched to any gene: 9. The length of the CDR3 is 15 residues. Germline assignment: CDR1 SGHRS and CDR2 YFSETQ. The CDR3 DNA follows: TGCGCCAGCAACACTTGGGCAGGGGGGAACACTGAAGCTTTCTTT. Its translation is CASNTWAGGNTEAFF.

This rearrangement joins TRBV5-1 to TRBJ2-5; 8 nucleotides align to TRBD2. Germline-derived CDR1 and CDR2 are SGHRS and YFSETQ. The CDR3 is 16 amino acids. The J segment lost 1 base and the V segment lost 2 bases, leaving 7 bases of the junction unmatched. CDR3 DNA: TGCGCCAGCAGCTTTTCCGGGGGGGGAACCCAAGAGACCCAGTACTTC. Its translation: CASSFSGGGTQETQYF.

The gene calls are TRBV3-1 (or the pseudogene TRBV3-2) and TRBJ1-2; D is ambiguous. Trimming took off 0 bases at V and 1 base at J, with 9 bases between the two ends. The CDR3 covers 15 residues. The germline V gene has CDR1 LGHDT and CDR2 YNNKEL (reference sequence). The CDR3 sequence is CASSQDGLFNYGYTF. DNA of the CDR3: TGTGCCAGCAGCCAAGACGGCTTGTTTAACTATGGCTACACCTTC.

The V call is TRBV10-3, the J call TRBJ1-1, with 7 nucleotides matching TRBD1. The CDR3 covers 14 residues. Germline-derived CDR1 and CDR2 are ENHRY and SYGVKD. V trimming: 6 bases; J trimming: 0 bases; junction bases outside the gene matches: 4. The DNA for the CDR3 is TGTGCCATCAGAGCGGGACAGTTGAACACTGAAGCTTTCTTT. As protein: CAIRAGQLNTEAFF.

The chain joins TRBV29-1 to TRBJ1-5; D is perhaps TRBD1 (6 bases). The CDR3 contains 18 residues. Germline CDR1 reads SQVTM; CDR2 reads ANQGSEA. Trimming cost V 3 bases and J 0 bases, with 21 bases left between them. The CDR3 DNA follows: TGCAGCGTTGATTTCAAGAGGTACGCAGGGGATAGCAATCAGCCCCAGCATTTT. Translation: CSVDFKRYAGDSNQPQHF.